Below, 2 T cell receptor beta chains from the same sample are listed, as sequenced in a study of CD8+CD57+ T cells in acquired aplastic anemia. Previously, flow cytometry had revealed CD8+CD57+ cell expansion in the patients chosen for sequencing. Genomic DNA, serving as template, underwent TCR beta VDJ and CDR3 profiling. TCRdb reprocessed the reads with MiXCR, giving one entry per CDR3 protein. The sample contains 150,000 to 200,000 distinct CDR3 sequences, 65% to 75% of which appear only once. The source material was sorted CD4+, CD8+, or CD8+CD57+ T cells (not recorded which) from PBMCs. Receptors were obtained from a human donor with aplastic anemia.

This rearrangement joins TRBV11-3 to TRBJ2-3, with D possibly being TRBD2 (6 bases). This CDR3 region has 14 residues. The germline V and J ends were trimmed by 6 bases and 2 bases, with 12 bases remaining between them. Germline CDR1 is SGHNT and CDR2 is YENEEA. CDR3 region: CASRKGTVTDTQYF. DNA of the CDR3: TGTGCCAGCAGGAAAGGGACTGTCACAGATACGCAGTATTTT.

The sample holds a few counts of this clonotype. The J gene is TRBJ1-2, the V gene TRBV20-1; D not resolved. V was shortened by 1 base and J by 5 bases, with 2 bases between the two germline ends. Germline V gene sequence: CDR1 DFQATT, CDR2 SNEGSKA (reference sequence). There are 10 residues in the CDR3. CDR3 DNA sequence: TGCAGTGCTAGAGCTTATGGCTACACCTTC. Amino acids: CSARAYGYTF.